One T cell receptor (beta chain) is described in this entry. Its antigen is not known. The data originate from a study of cytomegalovirus exposure and HLA in healthy donors. The study's findings and limits: Donors were assumed by presence/absence analyses to have roughly uniform sequencing depth. Association of 17,000 or so TCR beta sequences with HLA alleles was found at 0.05 false discovery rate in a later analysis.

60 Vbeta and 13 Jbeta primers were used in PCR. TCRdb keeps only in-frame clones here, not all; method: immunoSEQ multiplex PCR. In the table there are 100,000 or so clones, roughly 13% of which are singletons. Germline V gives CDR1 KGHSH, CDR2 LQKENI. The CDR3 covers 15 residues. The V gene lost 2 bases and the J gene lost 0 bases, with 10 bases spanning the gap. The sequence was collected from a man aged 35 to 55 in good health and CMV-seropositive. This rearrangement joins TRBV18 to TRBJ1-1, with D unresolved. Source material: PBMCs. This chain's CDR3 is CASSPNEGMNTEAFF. The CDR3 bases are TGTGCCAGCTCACCAAACGAGGGCATGAACACTGAAGCTTTCTTT. Supplemented by reference TRBV18 and TRBJ1-1, the full variable domain reads NAGVMQNPRHLVRRRGQEARLRCSPMKGHSHVYWYRQLPEEGLKFMVYLQKENIIDESGMPKERFSAEFPKEGPSILRIQQVVRGDSAAYFCASSPNEGMNTEAFFGQGTRLTVV.